Sequencing of this T cell receptor beta chain was carried out in a study of T cell clonality in common variable immunodeficiency. Findings and limits, study-wide: Shared TCRbeta clones were fewer between CVID subjects than controls. Links between repertoire features and CVID complications were heterogeneity-limited.

Only in-frame clones appear in the TCRdb table, and some are missing; sequencing was by immunoSEQ multiplex PCR. The record shows 50,000 to 70,000 clones for this sample, with no singletons present. This clone was counted a few times. The antigen is unknown. The read falls 3 residues short of the CDR3 end, and the missing part is taken from the germline J gene. Both groups were predominantly of Caucasian heritage. CDR1 and CDR2 from the germline V gene are SEHNR and FQNEAQ (reference sequence). The CDR3 is 12 residues long. The receptor was derived from a person between 18 and 70 years old in good health. The sample consisted of peripheral blood mononuclear cells. The rearrangement joins TRBV7-9 to TRBJ2-4; 8 bases are shared with TRBD1. The CDR3 sequence is CASSTTGVGQYF. The part of the CDR3 DNA that was read is TGTGCCAGCAGCACGACAGGGGTGGGT.